This T cell receptor beta chain was identified during a study of graft-versus-host responses after intestinal transplantation. Study context: Every one of the recipients received anti-thymocyte globulin induction and afterwards took tacrolimus and steroids for around 3 years.

A remark on this clone: No antigen is known for it. The sample carries other DNA sequences with the same CDR3.

CDR3 length: 14 residues. J gave up 0 bases and V 6 bases, and 0 bases lay outside the gene matches. Germline V CDR1 and CDR2: LNHDA, SQIVND (reference sequence). Sequencing was performed with immunoSEQ multiplex PCR; in TCRdb, only in-frame clones are kept and a portion is missing. The sample lists some 120,000 clones, around 90% occurring once. This clonotype was sampled from a human donor who was the organ donor for an intestinal transplant. Sample: unstimulated CD4+ T cells sorted from spleen or lymph node cells, taken before transplant. V and J are TRBV19 and TRBJ2-3; 10 bases agree with TRBD2. The CDR3 reads CASRTSGSTDTQYF. CDR3 nucleotides: TGTGCCAGTAGGACTAGCGGGAGCACAGATACGCAGTATTTT.